Included here is one T cell receptor beta chain sequence, with context. Authors' processing steps: Estimation of nucleated cell counts was performed using reference gene primer amplification. Libraries were prepared by immunoSEQ multiplex PCR; TCRdb keeps only in-frame clonotypes and omits some of them. The DNA was the basis for D and trimming; V, J and clone size are from that table. The table shows roughly 45,000 clones, with more than 70% occurring only once. The CDR3 is 16 residues long. Germline CDR1 is MRHNA and CDR2 is SNTAGT. Germline trimming cut 4 bases from V and 9 bases from J; bases unmatched to any gene: 8. This sample is drawn from a study of blood T cell repertoires in COVID-19. Study-wide background: Samples of COVID-19 (acute and convalescent) were obtained from the United States, Italy and Spain. The cDNA or gDNA used as material had been derived from T cells, B-cell-depleted T cells, or PBMCs.

This clonotype originated in a woman aged 55-69 years with acute or convalescent COVID-19. This chain links TRBV6-4 with TRBJ2-1, with 14 bases aligning to TRBD2. Sample: peripheral blood. The CDR3 sequence is CASSAMTSGRASEQFF. The CDR3 DNA reads as TGTGCCAGCAGTGCCATGACTAGCGGGAGGGCCAGTGAGCAGTTCTTC.